These 5 T cell receptor beta chains originate from one sample sequenced in a study of monozygotic twins with inflammatory bowel disease. TCRdb reanalyzed the 5' RACE reads and collapses them to one entry per CDR3 protein, without DNA. The table gives 140,000 to 150,000 distinct CDR3 sequences; the top ten clones make up roughly 1.2% of it. Material: blood. The receptors were gathered from a human donor with ulcerative colitis or Crohn's disease, or a healthy co-twin of an affected twin (not recorded which).

The V gene is TRBV19, the J gene TRBJ2-1; the TCRdb call, TRBD1, lacks DNA for checking. CDR1 LNHDA and CDR2 SQIVND come from the germline V gene (reference sequence). The CDR3 has 15 residues. CDR3: CASTRTGDSYNEQFF.

V and J are TRBV20-1 and TRBJ2-1. Germline CDR1 reads DFQATT; CDR2 reads SNEGSKA (reference sequence). The CDR3 covers 15 residues. The CDR3 spells CSARDFRTGYNEQFF.

The chain couples TRBV14 to TRBJ2-7. Germline lookup yields CDR1 SGHDN and CDR2 FVKESK. This CDR3 is 14 amino acids long. The CDR3 is CASSQASWTYEQYF. The whole variable domain, filled in from reference TRBV14 and TRBJ2-7, reads EAGVTQFPSHSVIEKGQTVTLRCDPISGHDNLYWYRRVMGKEIKFLLHFVKESKQDESGMPNNRFLAERTGGTYSTLKVQPAELEDSGVYFCASSQASWTYEQYFGPGTRLTVT.

The chain employs TRBV6-1 and TRBJ2-3; TCRdb calls TRBD2, which cannot be checked without DNA. Looked up from germline, CDR1 is MNHNS and CDR2 is SASEGT. The length of the CDR3 is 14 residues. The CDR3 here is CASSVGGPIDTQYF.

The CDR3 loop is CSLVLAGETQYF. The chain combines TRBV29-1 with TRBJ2-5; TCRdb selects TRBD2, and the lack of DNA leaves this call unchecked. Germline V gene lookup returns CDR1 SQVTM and CDR2 ANQGSEA. The CDR3 length is 12 residues.